This T cell receptor (beta chain) is drawn from a study of PD-1 blockade in classical Hodgkin lymphoma. Each patient experienced a relapse that followed autologous stem cell transplantation, and brentuximab vedotin exposure varied. The repertoire was sequenced with immunoSEQ multiplex PCR; TCRdb's copy has only in-frame clones and lacks some. The sample records 10,000 to 15,000 clones, about 90% being singletons. Trimming cost V 2 bases and J 7 bases; bases outside gene matches: 5. CDR1 and CDR2 from the germline V gene are GTSNPN and SVGIG (reference sequence). CDR3 length: 12 residues. This chain connects TRBV30 to TRBJ2-7; 7 nucleotides align to TRBD1. This clonotype was obtained from a human donor with classical Hodgkin lymphoma. Sequenced here: peripheral blood mononuclear cells (PBMCs), sampled at baseline. The CDR3 here is CAWSKRGREQYF. CDR3 sequence (DNA): TGTGCCTGGAGTAAAAGGGGGCGTGAGCAGTACTTC.